These 14 T cell receptor beta chains were sequenced from one sample in a study of T-cell memory formation after mild COVID-19. TCRdb ran MiXCR on the 5' RACE reads and lists one entry per CDR3 protein. This sample yields 540,000 or so distinct CDR3 sequences, of which 20% are seen a single time; roughly an eighth belongs to the top ten. Sequences were obtained from PBMCs or a T cell subset sorted from them (not recorded which). The receptor set was obtained from an adult woman who had mild COVID-19 (a few samples of this study predate the infection). Cell type and time point are not known.

This clonotype has a handful of counts. For the CDR3, the DNA is TGTGCCAGCAGCGTAGGGGGTGTCGGATCCGAGCAGTACTTC. Amino acid sequence: CASSVGGVGSEQYF. This chain joins TRBV9 and TRBJ2-7; D remains unclear. The CDR3 covers 14 residues. The V gene lost 0 bases and the J gene lost 6 bases, with 13 bases spanning the gap. The V gene's germline CDR1 is SGDLS and CDR2 YYNGEE.

This clonotype showed up just a few times. The chain joins TRBV9 to TRBJ2-3, with unresolved D. Germline V lookup: CDR1 SGDLS, CDR2 YYNGEE. V was trimmed by 0 bases and J by 2 bases, leaving 10 bases between them. The CDR3 totals 15 residues. The CDR3 here is CASSVAGSYTDTQYF. The CDR3 DNA reads as TGTGCCAGCAGCGTAGCTGGGTCATACACAGATACGCAGTATTTT.

J is TRBJ1-2 and V is TRBV18; TRBD1 aligns across 7 bases. The length of the CDR3 is 15 residues. The trim removed 2 bases at V and 8 bases at J, leaving 11 bases unmatched. Germline CDR1 KGHSH, CDR2 LQKENI. CDR3: CASSPRDSPVKGYTF. CDR3 in DNA: TGTGCCAGCTCACCAAGGGACAGCCCAGTAAAAGGCTACACCTTC.

This sequence joins TRBV4-3 and TRBJ1-1; D is ambiguous. The CDR3 has 15 amino acids. Germline CDR1 is LGHNA and CDR2 is YSLEER. Trimming pared 0 bases from V and 0 bases from J, leaving 8 bases between. CDR3 DNA sequence: TGCGCCAGCAGCCAAGATCTAAGGGTGAACACTGAAGCTTTCTTT. Protein sequence: CASSQDLRVNTEAFF.

This clonotype has more than one count but fewer than ten. CDR3 coding DNA: TGTGCCAGCAGCATGACACCGAACTACGAGCAGTACTTC. Translated: CASSMTPNYEQYF. The chain combines TRBV7-2 with TRBJ2-7; D gene unclear. The CDR3 runs to 13 residues. Germline V gene lookup returns CDR1 SGHTA and CDR2 FQGNSA. V shed 5 bases and J shed 3 bases, with 11 bases lying between them.

This clonotype appeared a few times. J is TRBJ1-2 and V is TRBV7-2, with D possibly matching TRBD1 (6 bases). V was trimmed by 1 base and J by 4 bases, leaving 10 bases between them. Germline V gene data show CDR1 as SGHTA and CDR2 as FQGNSA. The CDR3 extends over 14 amino acids. Written as DNA, the CDR3 is TGTGCCAGCAGCTTAGGACGGGGGCCCTATGGCTACACCTTC. It encodes CASSLGRGPYGYTF.

This chain joins TRBV11-2 and TRBJ2-1; D is uncertain. CDR3 length equals 12 residues. Trimming pared 3 bases from V and 6 bases from J, leaving 6 bases between. Germline-derived CDR1 and CDR2 are SGHAT and FQNNGV. Here the CDR3 reads CASSFLPNEQFF. In nucleotides, the CDR3 is TGTGCCAGCAGCTTTTTGCCCAATGAGCAGTTCTTC.

In its sample, this clonotype was seen a few times. V usage is TRBV11-2 and J usage is TRBJ2-2, with D perhaps TRBD2 (7 bases). The V gene's germline CDR1 is SGHAT and CDR2 FQNNGV. There are 17 residues in the CDR3. The ends were cut back, 5 bases at V and 3 bases at J, with 19 bases in the middle. CDR3 residues: CASSLPRGAGDTGELFF. CDR3 in DNA: TGTGCCAGCAGCCTTCCCCGGGGGGCCGGTGACACCGGGGAGCTGTTTTTT.

This clonotype was seen at least ten times. The rearrangement links TRBV7-3 to TRBJ2-5; possible D gene TRBD2, 6 bases. CDR3 length equals 15 residues. Germline CDR1 reads SGHTA; CDR2 reads FQGTGA. V was pared by 1 base and J by 4 bases, with 13 bases between. The CDR3 is CASSLMSRGTETQYF. In nucleotides, the CDR3 is TGTGCCAGCAGCTTAATGTCGCGCGGGACAGAGACCCAGTACTTC.

This clonotype was counted only a few times. V gene TRBV20-1 combines with J gene TRBJ2-7; a weak D match, TRBD1 (6 bases). The germline CDR1 and CDR2 sequences are DFQATT and SNEGSKA (reference sequence). The V end lost 1 base, the J end lost 7 bases, and 14 bases lay between the germline ends. The CDR3 is 13 amino acids. CDR3 in amino acids: CSARVGRGGEQYF. In DNA form, the CDR3 reads TGCAGTGCTAGAGTTGGCAGGGGTGGTGAGCAGTACTTC.

The rearrangement joins TRBV7-6 to TRBJ2-3, with 14 bases fitting TRBD2. The V and J ends lost 5 bases and 2 bases, in that order; junction bases with no gene match: 6. CDR1 is SGHVS and CDR2 is FNYEAQ in the germline V gene. CDR3 length: 17 residues. CDR3 DNA sequence: TGTGCCAGCAGCGCCGGGACTAGCGGGAGAATCACAGATACGCAGTATTTT. This translates into CASSAGTSGRITDTQYF.

This clonotype has just a few counts. This chain uses TRBV5-1 with TRBJ2-7, with no clear D. V lost 0 bases and J lost 7, with 11 bases in between. The V gene's germline CDR1 is SGHRS and CDR2 YFSETQ. The CDR3 totals 13 residues. Here the CDR3 reads CASSLEVGWEQYF. The CDR3 DNA sequence: TGCGCCAGCAGCTTGGAAGTAGGTTGGGAGCAGTACTTC.

This chain connects TRBV7-9 to TRBJ1-1; D not certain. Germline V lookup: CDR1 SEHNR, CDR2 FQNEAQ (reference sequence). The CDR3 runs to 15 residues. The V end was cut by 5 bases, the J end by 5 bases, with 18 bases between. The CDR3 loop reads CASSPRSPSQTEAFF. The CDR3 DNA sequence: TGTGCCAGCAGCCCCCGCAGTCCCTCTCAGACTGAAGCTTTCTTT.

Only a few counts were recorded for this clonotype. This chain connects TRBV14 to TRBJ1-1; D might be TRBD1 (5 bases). The CDR3 consists of 15 residues. Trimming took 4 bases from V and 0 from J, leaving 12 bases between them. The germline V gene has CDR1 SGHDN and CDR2 FVKESK. CDR3 residues: CASSLWDGLNTEAFF. The CDR3 region has the DNA TGTGCCAGCAGCCTTTGGGACGGTCTGAACACTGAAGCTTTCTTT.